Listed below are T cell receptor beta chains from one sample, sequenced in a study of T-cell memory formation after mild COVID-19. TCRdb independently ran MiXCR on the 5' RACE reads; one entry per CDR3 protein. The data contain tens of thousands of distinct CDR3 sequences, around a quarter of them singletons. Specimen: PBMCs or a T cell subset sorted from them (not recorded which). Every receptor here comes from a young man who had mild COVID-19 (a few samples of this study predate the infection). Cell type and time point are not known. CDR3s include the opening cysteine and the closing phenylalanine or tryptophan. The order of the fields is J gene, V gene, D gene, clone size, CDR3 DNA, CDR3 protein. D genes are given only for firm matches. Rows may omit the clone size; those that give it use once, few, many or a size class.

J gene: TRBJ2-5; V gene: TRBV19; D gene: TRBD2; clone size: NA; CDR3 DNA: TGTGCCAGTAGTATCCGGAGCGGGGGGCCGTGGGAGACCCAGTACTTC; CDR3 protein: CASSIRSGGPWETQYF
J gene: TRBJ2-3; V gene: TRBV7-9; D gene: NA; clone size: few; CDR3 DNA: TGTGCCAGCAGCTTCTCAGGGACCCCCCTAGAGGTCACGCAGTATTTT; CDR3 protein: CASSFSGTPLEVTQYF
J gene: TRBJ2-2; V gene: TRBV11-2; D gene: NA; clone size: many; CDR3 DNA: TGTGCCTGCACTCGCGGGGACGGGGAGCTGTTTTTT; CDR3 protein: CACTRGDGELFF
J gene: TRBJ2-1; V gene: TRBV7-9; D gene: NA; clone size: few; CDR3 DNA: TGTGCCAGCAGCTTGGAGGGGATCCTCTCCTACAATGAGCAGTTCTTC; CDR3 protein: CASSLEGILSYNEQFF
J gene: TRBJ2-2; V gene: TRBV15; D gene: TRBD2; clone size: few; CDR3 DNA: TGTGCCACCAGCAGAGATTACTCCGGGACTAGCCCCGGGGAGCTGTTTTTT; CDR3 protein: CATSRDYSGTSPGELFF
J gene: TRBJ1-1; V gene: TRBV6-6; D gene: NA; clone size: NA; CDR3 DNA: TGTGCCAGCAGTTACACTGGGTATGGGAACACTGAAGCTTTCTTT; CDR3 protein: CASSYTGYGNTEAFF
J gene: TRBJ2-1; V gene: TRBV2; D gene: TRBD1; clone size: few; CDR3 DNA: TGTGCCAACGTGGACAGGGGGGGTGAGCAGTTCTTC; CDR3 protein: CANVDRGGEQFF
J gene: TRBJ2-7; V gene: TRBV4-3; D gene: TRBD2; clone size: NA; CDR3 DNA: TGCGCCAGCAGCCAAGATCGTAGCGGGGGGTGGTACGAGCAGTACTTC; CDR3 protein: CASSQDRSGGWYEQYF
J gene: TRBJ1-2; V gene: TRBV3-1; D gene: TRBD1; clone size: few; CDR3 DNA: TGTGCCAGCAGCCTAGAGACAGGGGTACATGGCTACACCTTC; CDR3 protein: CASSLETGVHGYTF
J gene: TRBJ2-2; V gene: TRBV12-3/TRBV12-4; D gene: NA; clone size: NA; CDR3 DNA: TGTGCCAGCAGTTTCGACAGGCTAGATTACACCGGGGAGCTGTTTTTT; CDR3 protein: CASSFDRLDYTGELFF
J gene: TRBJ2-7; V gene: TRBV5-1; D gene: TRBD1; clone size: NA; CDR3 DNA: TGCGCCAGCAGCTCCGCTCCGGGACAGGGACACGAGCAGTACTTC; CDR3 protein: CASSSAPGQGHEQYF
J gene: TRBJ2-1; V gene: TRBV10-3; D gene: TRBD1; clone size: NA; CDR3 DNA: TGTGCCATCAGGCCGGGACAGGGTAGGGGAACGGGTGAGCAGTTCTTC; CDR3 protein: CAIRPGQGRGTGEQFF
J gene: TRBJ2-1; V gene: TRBV29-1; D gene: TRBD2; clone size: few; CDR3 DNA: TGCAGCGTCCTCCCGGGACTAGCCAATGAGCAGTTCTTC; CDR3 protein: CSVLPGLANEQFF
J gene: TRBJ2-7; V gene: TRBV5-1; D gene: NA; clone size: NA; CDR3 DNA: TGCGCCAGCAGCTTTTCGATTCTTAGCTCCTACGAGCAGTACTTC; CDR3 protein: CASSFSILSSYEQYF
J gene: TRBJ1-2; V gene: TRBV7-2; D gene: TRBD1; clone size: NA; CDR3 DNA: TGTGCCAGCAGCCACAGGGGAAACTATGGCTACACCTTC; CDR3 protein: CASSHRGNYGYTF
J gene: TRBJ1-1; V gene: TRBV5-1; D gene: NA; clone size: NA; CDR3 DNA: TGCGCCAGCAGCTTGGGGACCGGTGGGGGGGCGAACACTGAAGCTTTCTTT; CDR3 protein: CASSLGTGGGANTEAFF
J gene: TRBJ2-6; V gene: TRBV7-2; D gene: NA; clone size: NA; CDR3 DNA: TGTGCCAGCAGTCCGAGATCTGGGGCCAACGTCCTGACTTTC; CDR3 protein: CASSPRSGANVLTF
J gene: TRBJ1-5; V gene: TRBV7-6; D gene: NA; clone size: few; CDR3 DNA: TGTGCCAGCAGCTTATATAGGAAAGGTCAGCCCCAGCATTTT; CDR3 protein: CASSLYRKGQPQHF
J gene: TRBJ1-2; V gene: TRBV6-1; D gene: NA; clone size: NA; CDR3 DNA: TGTGCCAGCAGTAGGGCCAGTCCTATCGATGGCTACACCTTC; CDR3 protein: CASSRASPIDGYTF
J gene: TRBJ2-3; V gene: TRBV29-1; D gene: NA; clone size: NA; CDR3 DNA: TGCAGCGCCGTAGGGGATACGCAGTATTTT; CDR3 protein: CSAVGDTQYF
J gene: TRBJ1-1; V gene: TRBV19; D gene: NA; clone size: many; CDR3 DNA: TGTGCCAGTAGTTTAGGGGTGGCTGAAGCTTTCTTT; CDR3 protein: CASSLGVAEAFF
J gene: TRBJ1-1; V gene: TRBV19; D gene: NA; clone size: once; CDR3 DNA: TGTGCCAGTAGTATTCCGAGGAACACTGAAGCTTTCTTT; CDR3 protein: CASSIPRNTEAFF
J gene: TRBJ2-1; V gene: TRBV7-6; D gene: NA; clone size: few; CDR3 DNA: TGTGCCAGCAGCTTTGCGGGGATTGGTGAGCAGTTCTTC; CDR3 protein: CASSFAGIGEQFF
J gene: TRBJ2-2; V gene: TRBV12-3/TRBV12-4; D gene: NA; clone size: few; CDR3 DNA: TGTGCCAGCAGTTTGGACCCCGGGGAGCTGTTTTTT; CDR3 protein: CASSLDPGELFF
J gene: TRBJ2-1; V gene: TRBV6-2/TRBV6-3; D gene: NA; clone size: few; CDR3 DNA: TGTGCCAGCAGTTCCGAGGAGGGGGCGATTTTTTTCCAGCAGTTCTTC; CDR3 protein: CASSSEEGAIFFQQFF
J gene: TRBJ1-2; V gene: TRBV5-4; D gene: NA; clone size: NA; CDR3 DNA: TGTGCCAGCAGCGACGGAGGGCTCCTAAGCTATGGCTACACCTTC; CDR3 protein: CASSDGGLLSYGYTF
J gene: TRBJ2-2; V gene: TRBV4-1; D gene: TRBD2; clone size: few; CDR3 DNA: TGCGCCAGCAGCCACCCGAGCGGGGGCCACCCTCCTGACACCGGGGAGCTGTTTTTT; CDR3 protein: CASSHPSGGHPPDTGELFF
J gene: TRBJ2-3; V gene: TRBV7-8; D gene: TRBD2; clone size: NA; CDR3 DNA: TGTGCCAGCAGCCCGAGGACTAGCGGGGGGGAAACAGATACGCAGTATTTT; CDR3 protein: CASSPRTSGGETDTQYF
J gene: TRBJ1-4; V gene: TRBV6-5; D gene: NA; clone size: few; CDR3 DNA: TGTGCCAGCCGTGTAAGGGGAAATGAAAAACTGTTTTTT; CDR3 protein: CASRVRGNEKLFF
J gene: TRBJ2-7; V gene: TRBV20-1; D gene: NA; clone size: NA; CDR3 DNA: TGCAGTGCTAGTTCGGACGGCGCCTACGAGCAGTACTTC; CDR3 protein: CSASSDGAYEQYF
J gene: TRBJ2-4; V gene: TRBV25-1; D gene: NA; clone size: NA; CDR3 DNA: TGTGCCAGCAGTGAGTGGGTCCAAGCCAAAAACATTCAGTACTTC; CDR3 protein: CASSEWVQAKNIQYF
J gene: TRBJ2-1; V gene: TRBV25-1; D gene: NA; clone size: few; CDR3 DNA: TGTGCCAGCAGTGAAATAGGTGAGCAGTTCTTC; CDR3 protein: CASSEIGEQFF
J gene: TRBJ2-1; V gene: TRBV19; D gene: NA; clone size: few; CDR3 DNA: TGTGCCAGTAGTATAGTTGGCCCCGGGGATGAGCAGTTCTTC; CDR3 protein: CASSIVGPGDEQFF
J gene: TRBJ1-2; V gene: TRBV6-2/TRBV6-3; D gene: NA; clone size: NA; CDR3 DNA: TGTGCCAGCGGCGACAGCCCTGATGGCTACACCTTC; CDR3 protein: CASGDSPDGYTF
J gene: TRBJ2-1; V gene: TRBV12-3/TRBV12-4; D gene: TRBD2; clone size: NA; CDR3 DNA: TGTGCCAGCAGACCTCCCGTAAGCGGGGGGGGCTACAATGAGCAGTTCTTC; CDR3 protein: CASRPPVSGGGYNEQFF
J gene: TRBJ1-1; V gene: TRBV7-9; D gene: NA; clone size: NA; CDR3 DNA: TGTGCCAGCAGCGAAGCCACTGAAGCTTTCTTT; CDR3 protein: CASSEATEAFF
J gene: TRBJ2-5; V gene: TRBV7-9; D gene: NA; clone size: NA; CDR3 DNA: TGTGCCAGCAGCTACCACCAGTACCAAGAGACCCAGTACTTC; CDR3 protein: CASSYHQYQETQYF
J gene: TRBJ2-3; V gene: TRBV4-1; D gene: NA; clone size: few; CDR3 DNA: TGCGCCAGCAGCCACGACTCCAACCGTGGGACAGATACGCAGTATTTT; CDR3 protein: CASSHDSNRGTDTQYF
J gene: TRBJ2-3; V gene: TRBV5-1; D gene: TRBD1; clone size: many; CDR3 DNA: TGCGCCAGCAGCTTGGAAGGGGGCAGCACAGATACGCAGTATTTT; CDR3 protein: CASSLEGGSTDTQYF
J gene: TRBJ2-5; V gene: TRBV7-9; D gene: TRBD1; clone size: NA; CDR3 DNA: TGTGCCAGCAGCCTAGGGACAGGGAGAGAGACCCAGTACTTC; CDR3 protein: CASSLGTGRETQYF
J gene: TRBJ2-1; V gene: TRBV4-1; D gene: NA; clone size: NA; CDR3 DNA: TGCGCCAGCAGCCAAGATAATCTAAGGATGATGAGGAATGAGCAGTTCTTC; CDR3 protein: CASSQDNLRMMRNEQFF
J gene: TRBJ2-7; V gene: TRBV7-9; D gene: NA; clone size: few; CDR3 DNA: TGTGCCAGCAGCTTAGGTTCGTCCGAGCAGTACTTC; CDR3 protein: CASSLGSSEQYF
J gene: TRBJ2-5; V gene: TRBV12-3/TRBV12-4; D gene: TRBD2; clone size: few; CDR3 DNA: TGTGCCAGCACCCATGTCGGGGGGGGGCAAGAGACCCAGTACTTC; CDR3 protein: CASTHVGGGQETQYF
J gene: TRBJ1-6; V gene: TRBV7-9; D gene: TRBD1; clone size: NA; CDR3 DNA: TGTGCCAGCAGATCCGACGAAGGACAGGGACTGCCCCTCCACTTT; CDR3 protein: CASRSDEGQGLPLHF
J gene: TRBJ2-1; V gene: TRBV9; D gene: NA; clone size: few; CDR3 DNA: TGTGCCAGCAGCGACCCGGGACGCCAAAGCTCCTACAATGAGCAGTTCTTC; CDR3 protein: CASSDPGRQSSYNEQFF
J gene: TRBJ2-3; V gene: TRBV7-9; D gene: NA; clone size: NA; CDR3 DNA: TGTGCCAGCAGCTTCGGAGACAGGAGCACAGATACGCAGTATTTT; CDR3 protein: CASSFGDRSTDTQYF
J gene: TRBJ2-2; V gene: TRBV30; D gene: NA; clone size: few; CDR3 DNA: TGTGCCTGGAGTGCGGCTCCGGAGTCCGGGGAGCTGTTTTTT; CDR3 protein: CAWSAAPESGELFF
J gene: TRBJ2-1; V gene: TRBV6-5; D gene: NA; clone size: NA; CDR3 DNA: TGTGCCAGCACCCAGGGGAGGGGCTCCTACAATGAGCAGTTCTTC; CDR3 protein: CASTQGRGSYNEQFF
J gene: TRBJ1-2; V gene: TRBV12-3/TRBV12-4; D gene: NA; clone size: NA; CDR3 DNA: TGTGCCAGCAGTTCCGGGACTCGCGGCTACACCTTC; CDR3 protein: CASSSGTRGYTF
J gene: TRBJ1-2; V gene: TRBV5-1; D gene: TRBD1; clone size: few; CDR3 DNA: TGCGCCAGCAGCGTAACCGGGACAGGGGGCAGTTATGGCTACACCTTC; CDR3 protein: CASSVTGTGGSYGYTF
J gene: TRBJ2-2; V gene: TRBV6-2/TRBV6-3; D gene: NA; clone size: NA; CDR3 DNA: TGTGCCAGCAGTTCCCCCGGGGAGCTGTTTTTT; CDR3 protein: CASSSPGELFF
J gene: TRBJ1-3; V gene: TRBV25-1; D gene: NA; clone size: many; CDR3 DNA: TGTGCCAGCAGCCCCGGCCATACTGGAAACACCATATATTTT; CDR3 protein: CASSPGHTGNTIYF
J gene: TRBJ2-5; V gene: TRBV2; D gene: TRBD1; clone size: few; CDR3 DNA: TGTGCCAGCAGAGCCGGGACAGGGGTTTGGCAAGAGACCCAGTACTTC; CDR3 protein: CASRAGTGVWQETQYF
J gene: TRBJ2-2; V gene: TRBV29-1; D gene: TRBD1; clone size: once; CDR3 DNA: TGCAGCGTAAACCGGGACAGGGACACCGGGGAGCTGTTTTTT; CDR3 protein: CSVNRDRDTGELFF
J gene: TRBJ2-3; V gene: TRBV4-3; D gene: NA; clone size: many; CDR3 DNA: TGCGCCAGCAGCAGGGAAGACACAGATACGCAGTATTTT; CDR3 protein: CASSREDTDTQYF
J gene: TRBJ1-1; V gene: TRBV7-9; D gene: NA; clone size: few; CDR3 DNA: TGTGCCAGCAGCTTAGGGGCGGGCACTGAAGCTTTCTTT; CDR3 protein: CASSLGAGTEAFF
J gene: TRBJ2-2; V gene: TRBV10-3; D gene: NA; clone size: few; CDR3 DNA: TGTGCCACCTCAGACACCGGGGAGCTGTTTTTT; CDR3 protein: CATSDTGELFF
J gene: TRBJ1-4; V gene: TRBV18; D gene: NA; clone size: few; CDR3 DNA: TGTGCCAGCTCACCAGGGTGGGGTGAAAAACTGTTTTTT; CDR3 protein: CASSPGWGEKLFF
J gene: TRBJ2-7; V gene: TRBV10-3; D gene: NA; clone size: NA; CDR3 DNA: TGTGCCATCAGTGAGACTTCGGGACCGGTCTACGAGCAGTACTTC; CDR3 protein: CAISETSGPVYEQYF